The T cell receptor (beta chain) described here comes from a study of CD8+ T cells in alopecia areata. The CDR3 sequence is 17 residues long. Germline CDR1 MGHRA, CDR2 YSYEKL. The V gene end was trimmed by 2 bases and the J gene end by 5 bases; junction bases not matched to a gene: 11. General observations from the study: Normal scalp had lower clonality than lesional scalp, with alopecia totalis/universalis lesions showing this most strongly. Since there was just one nonresponder, nobody can yet say how baseline CD8+ expansion ties to response.

The authors extracted RNA and reverse transcribed it into cDNA as the sequencing template. Data came from immunoSEQ multiplex PCR; TCRdb stores just in-frame clones and leaves some out. The table records tens of thousands of clones, more than 90% of them present only once. Details on this clone: Its antigen remains unidentified.

The treatment denotes: oral pan-JAK inhibitor, 5-10 mg twice daily. Patients with alopecia areata provided lesional scalp punch biopsies as well as peripheral blood. The rearrangement uses TRBV4-1 and TRBJ2-5, with 10 bases matching TRBD2. This clonotype was obtained from a human donor with alopecia areata. This sample comprised CD8+ T cells sorted from blood, obtained at week 24, from a patient treated with tofacitinib. The chain's CDR3 is CASSQWERGGHLETQYF. In nucleotides, the CDR3 is TGCGCCAGCAGCCAATGGGAGCGGGGGGGCCATTTGGAGACCCAGTACTTC.